This is a list of T cell receptor beta chains from one sample in a study of technical replicates of blood from four donors. Libraries were prepared by immunoSEQ multiplex PCR; TCRdb keeps only in-frame clonotypes and omits some of them. Seen here are about 74,000 clones, approximately 95% observed once, and the top ten hold 0.25%. Sequencing was performed on T cells isolated from PBMCs. These receptors were obtained from a human donor in good health. CDR3s include the opening cysteine and the closing phenylalanine or tryptophan. The D gene is left open where the match is weak. Clone size is given for some rows only: seen once, a few or many times, or a class if the clone is expanded.

cdr3_aa cdr3_nt clone_size v_call d_call j_call
CASNPTGGIGLEQYF TGTGCCAGCAATCCCACAGGGGGAATCGGACTCGAGCAGTACTTC NA TRBV28 TRBD1 TRBJ2-7
CASEAISSSGNTIYF TGTGCCAGCGAGGCGATCTCCTCCTCTGGAAACACCATATATTTT NA TRBV2 NA TRBJ1-3
CASRGGSGELFF TGTGCCAGCAGGGGGGGGTCCGGGGAGCTGTTTTTT NA TRBV9 TRBD2 TRBJ2-2
CSVEVAGRGEQYF TGCAGCGTTGAAGTAGCGGGTAGAGGCGAGCAGTACTTC NA TRBV29-1 TRBD2 TRBJ2-7
CASSQAGGHQETQYF TGCGCCAGCAGTCAAGCGGGAGGTCACCAAGAGACCCAGTACTTC NA TRBV5-1 TRBD2 TRBJ2-5
CASSGGLRTSGTSYEQYF TGTGCCAGCAGTGGAGGCCTTAGGACTAGCGGGACCTCCTACGAGCAGTACTTC once TRBV2 TRBD2 TRBJ2-7
CASSLGGVAYF TGTGCCAGCAGCCTAGGGGGGGTAGCGTATTTT once TRBV7-9 NA TRBJ2-3
CASSLASGRGMSNQPQHF TGTGCCAGCAGCTTAGCGTCAGGCAGGGGAATGAGCAATCAGCCCCAGCATTTT NA TRBV7-9 NA TRBJ1-5
CASSAQSGLAGGETQYF TGTGCCAGCAGCGCCCAAAGCGGACTAGCGGGGGGCGAGACCCAGTACTTC once TRBV5-4 TRBD2 TRBJ2-5
CASRLGSVASYNEQFF TGTGCCAGCCGTTTGGGGTCCGTAGCGTCCTACAATGAGCAGTTCTTC once TRBV27 NA TRBJ2-1
CASSVRDRGSEQYF TGCGCCAGCAGCGTCCGGGACAGGGGAAGCGAGCAGTACTTC NA TRBV5-1 TRBD1 TRBJ2-7
CASSQVGRDPGKETQYF TGCGCCAGCAGCCAAGTAGGTAGAGACCCAGGAAAAGAGACCCAGTACTTC NA TRBV4-1 NA TRBJ2-5
CASRQIGTGGWQPQHF TGCGCCAGCAGACAAATCGGGACAGGGGGCTGGCAGCCCCAGCATTTT NA TRBV4-1 TRBD1 TRBJ1-5
CASSPGLAPYEQYF TGTGCCAGCAGTCCCGGACTAGCCCCCTACGAGCAGTACTTC NA TRBV6-5 TRBD2 TRBJ2-7
CASSTSGSSIQYF TGTGCCAGCAGCACCTCAGGGTCGAGCATTCAGTACTTC NA TRBV7-9 NA TRBJ2-4
CASVTSRHTQETQYF TGTGCCAGCGTTACCTCGCGACATACTCAAGAGACCCAGTACTTC NA TRBV2 NA TRBJ2-5
CASSVDSLGNQPQHF TGTGCCAGCAGCGTAGACAGCCTGGGCAATCAGCCCCAGCATTTT NA TRBV9 NA TRBJ1-5
CASSPADLGGAGELFF TGTGCCAGCTCACCAGCTGATCTAGGTGGAGCCGGGGAGCTGTTTTTT NA TRBV18 NA TRBJ2-2